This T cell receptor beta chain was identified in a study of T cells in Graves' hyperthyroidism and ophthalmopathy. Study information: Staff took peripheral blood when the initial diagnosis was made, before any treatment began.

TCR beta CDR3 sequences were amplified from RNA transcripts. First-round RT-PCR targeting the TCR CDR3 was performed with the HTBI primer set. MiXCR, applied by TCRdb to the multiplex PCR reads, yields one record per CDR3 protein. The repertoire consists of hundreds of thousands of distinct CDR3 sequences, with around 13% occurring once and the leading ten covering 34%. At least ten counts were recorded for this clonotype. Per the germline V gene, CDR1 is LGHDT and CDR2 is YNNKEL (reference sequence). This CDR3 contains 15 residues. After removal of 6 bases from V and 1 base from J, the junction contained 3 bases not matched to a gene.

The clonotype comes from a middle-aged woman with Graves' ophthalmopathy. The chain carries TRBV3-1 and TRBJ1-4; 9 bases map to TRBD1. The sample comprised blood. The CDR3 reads CASRDRGGTNEKLFF. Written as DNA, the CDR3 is TGTGCCAGCAGGGACAGGGGTGGAACTAATGAAAAACTGTTTTTT.